This TCR beta chain is drawn from a study of shared clonotypes between healthy human individuals. Donors comprised healthy HIV-negative adults lacking recent acute infections or vaccinations. Among the donors, all were Caucasian adults who lived in Nashville, Tennessee. Assay execution proceeded at the deep level. The quantity of DNA used in unsorted PBMC replicate PCRs was approximately 300 ng, corresponding to 25,000 to 35,000 T cell genomes. Clones were sequenced by immunoSEQ multiplex PCR, and TCRdb holds only the in-frame ones, with some missing. The sample has about 510,000 clones, about 79% seen once. The CDR3 spans 13 residues. Germline V lookup: CDR1 MNHEY, CDR2 SMNVEV (reference sequence). Trimming removed 3 bases at V and 3 bases at J, with 8 bases between.

The sample consisted of PBMCs. The clonotype originates from a woman aged 40 to 50 in good health. Some clones in this sample may be carry-over from other donors' samples. V gene TRBV27 combines with J gene TRBJ1-1; D unresolved. CDR3 in amino acids: CASSFKAYTEAFF. Written as DNA, the CDR3 is TGTGCCAGCAGTTTTAAGGCTTACACTGAAGCTTTCTTT.